The rows below give T cell receptor beta chains drawn from one sample of a study of T cell repertoires in cytomegalovirus infection. These receptors have no known antigen. MiXCR was run by TCRdb on the reads, yielding one entry per CDR3 protein. The sample contains approximately 990,000 distinct CDR3 sequences, about 33% of which appear only once. Sequencing used cultured CD8+ T cells from PBMCs, obtained from culture after CMV antigen stimulation. The origin of the receptors is a human donor in good health (CMV status not recorded). Some clones in this sample may be carry-over from other donors' samples. The CDR3 runs from the conserved cysteine through the conserved F or W. Fields, in order: V gene, CDR3 protein.

v_gene: TRBV12-5; CDR3aa: CASGSGGAWAKNIQYF
v_gene: TRBV20-1; CDR3aa: CSAKLAGTWELFF
v_gene: TRBV20-1; CDR3aa: CSAWTSGQETQYF
v_gene: TRBV28; CDR3aa: CASSWGVNTEAFF
v_gene: TRBV27; CDR3aa: CASSPQGDTQYF
v_gene: TRBV7-9; CDR3aa: CASSLPGEGPQHF
v_gene: TRBV7-9; CDR3aa: CASSTQQLPPTEAFF
v_gene: TRBV6-2/TRBV6-3; CDR3aa: CASGLQELDYNEQFF
v_gene: TRBV4-2; CDR3aa: CASSQIVSDTWVNTGELFF
v_gene: TRBV4-1; CDR3aa: CASSQDRGGEAFF
v_gene: TRBV7-9; CDR3aa: CASSPGEWGNQPQHF
v_gene: TRBV29-1; CDR3aa: CSAQLESYGYTF
v_gene: TRBV4-2; CDR3aa: CASRPRGASRNTEAFF
v_gene: TRBV6-8; CDR3aa: CASTENGFTGGSNYGYTF
v_gene: TRBV25-1; CDR3aa: CASSASRDRAYEQYF
v_gene: TRBV4-2; CDR3aa: CASSIGTSGGRAQYF
v_gene: TRBV4-1; CDR3aa: CASSQDPQGRFPGYTF
v_gene: TRBV4-3; CDR3aa: CASSQEKRSAFGELFF
v_gene: TRBV25-1; CDR3aa: CASSIGTGHQPQHF
v_gene: TRBV5-1; CDR3aa: CASSFRNLNTEAFF
v_gene: TRBV7-3; CDR3aa: CASSLGYLPSTDTQYF
v_gene: TRBV5-1; CDR3aa: CASSFRDSVSNEQFF
v_gene: TRBV5-1; CDR3aa: CASSSQALSPFTTGELFF
v_gene: TRBV19; CDR3aa: CASRPVAFNEKLFF
v_gene: TRBV2; CDR3aa: CASSETRLEELFF
v_gene: TRBV7-4; CDR3aa: CASSSGGTYNEQFF
v_gene: TRBV7-7; CDR3aa: CASSFRPTAENTEAFF
v_gene: TRBV6-5; CDR3aa: CASSYDQRRPNTEAFF
v_gene: TRBV28; CDR3aa: CASSLRGLHVGYTF
v_gene: TRBV27; CDR3aa: CASSLSQGTGANVLTF
v_gene: TRBV7-4; CDR3aa: CTSSGTLTPSAEAFF
v_gene: TRBV6-2/TRBV6-3; CDR3aa: CASSYTPGQADDHGNQPQHF
v_gene: TRBV27; CDR3aa: CASTSQGMPETQYF